This T cell receptor (beta chain) was retrieved from a study of blood T cell repertoires in COVID-19. Across the study: Sites in the United States, Italy and Spain provided acute and convalescent COVID-19 samples. The analysed material was cDNA or gDNA that came from T cells, B-cell-depleted T cells, or PBMCs.

Germline CDR1 and CDR2: SGDLS and YYNGEE. Trimming left V 0 bases short and J 0 bases short, with 10 bases between. This CDR3 has 15 amino acids. In the study's own analysis: Reference gene primer amplification gave nucleated cell count estimates. Here immunoSEQ multiplex PCR was the method, and the copy in TCRdb shows in-frame clones only, minus some. Clonal size and the V and J genes are those of that table, whereas D and trimming came from the DNA. The sample contains approximately 60,000 clones, around four fifths of which appear only once. This chain joins TRBV9 and TRBJ2-7; a weak D match, TRBD2 (7 bases). This clonotype was obtained from a human donor in a cohort sampled during active COVID-19. Sequencing input: peripheral blood. CDR3 amino acids: CASSVEGGPSYEQYF. The CDR3 coding sequence is TGTGCCAGCAGCGTAGAGGGGGGGCCCTCCTACGAGCAGTACTTC.